The 12 T cell receptor beta chains below come from one sample, sequenced in a study of cytomegalovirus exposure and HLA in healthy donors. The table came from immunoSEQ multiplex PCR; TCRdb's copy has only in-frame clones and leaves some out. The sample comprises 100,000 to 150,000 clones, roughly 90% of which are singletons, and 3% to 3.5% rests with the top ten. Sample: PBMCs. The receptors originated from a man aged 25-45 years in good health and CMV-seronegative.

This chain links TRBV6-6 with TRBJ2-1, with TRBD1 matching over 9 bases. The CDR3 totals 15 residues. The ends lost 0 bases at V and 5 bases at J; junction bases unmatched: 2. Germline V CDR1 and CDR2: MNHNY, SVGAGI (reference sequence). The CDR3 loop reads CASSYSRQGDNEQFF. Here the CDR3 DNA reads TGTGCCAGCAGTTACTCTAGACAGGGGGACAATGAGCAGTTCTTC.

The genes are TRBV10-1 and TRBJ1-2, with a tentative D call TRBD1 (5 bases). The germline gives CDR1 WNHNN, CDR2 SYGVQD (reference sequence). The CDR3 spans 14 residues. V lost 6 bases to trimming and J lost 1 base, with 12 bases between them. CDR3 DNA: TGCGCCAGCAGAGACCCCAGGGATAACTATGGCTACACCTTC. It specifies CASRDPRDNYGYTF.

The J gene is TRBJ1-1, the V gene TRBV10-3; tentatively, D is TRBD1 (5 bases). V was pared by 4 bases and J by 7 bases, with 13 bases between. The CDR3 runs to 13 residues. Germline V gene data show CDR1 as ENHRY and CDR2 as SYGVKD. CDR3 residues: CAISADRQLEAFF. The CDR3 nucleotides read TGTGCCATCAGTGCCGACAGACAGCTTGAAGCTTTCTTT.

The chain recombines TRBV5-1 with TRBJ2-5; 7 positions agree with TRBD1. V lost 7 bases, J lost 1 base, and 10 bases stayed unmatched. This CDR3 region has 15 residues. Germline V gene data show CDR1 as SGHRS and CDR2 as YFSETQ. In nucleotides, the CDR3 is TGCGCCAGCTCCACAGGGGCCAACCGCCAAGAGACCCAGTACTTC. It translates to CASSTGANRQETQYF.

CDR3 sequence: CASSFSLTDTQYF. Here the CDR3 DNA reads TGTGCCAGCAGCTTCTCCCTTACAGATACGCAGTATTTT. The gene calls are TRBV7-9 and TRBJ2-3, with D uncertain. This CDR3 is 13 amino acids long. Germline V gene data show CDR1 as SEHNR and CDR2 as FQNEAQ (reference sequence). Trimming removed 3 bases at V and 3 bases at J, with 7 bases between.

The genes are TRBV7-9 and TRBJ1-6; the match to TRBD1 covers 7 bases. Trimming cost V 1 base and J 7 bases; bases outside gene matches: 10. Germline V gene data show CDR1 as SEHNR and CDR2 as FQNEAQ (reference sequence). The CDR3 totals 17 residues. The CDR3 is CASSLGVTAGGNSPLHF. The CDR3 DNA reads TGTGCCAGCAGCTTAGGGGTTACGGCAGGGGGAAATTCACCCCTCCACTTT.

Regarding this clone: One junction end does not reproduce the germline sequence, and a read error may be involved. CDR3 sequence: CATSSNRGVFRSEAFF. In DNA form, the CDR3 reads TGCGCCACCAGCTCTAACCGGGGGGTTTTTAGGAGTGAAGCTTTCTTT. This chain connects TRBV4-1 to TRBJ1-1, with a tentative D call TRBD1 (5 bases). CDR3 size: 16 residues. Germline assignment: CDR1 MGHRA and CDR2 YSYEKL.

V and J are TRBV7-2 and TRBJ1-4, with D tentatively TRBD1 (5 bases). The ends were cut back, 0 bases at V and 5 bases at J, with 10 bases in the middle. The CDR3 has 15 residues. Looked up from germline, CDR1 is SGHTA and CDR2 is FQGNSA. The CDR3 here is CASSLAWGGNEKLFF. DNA of the CDR3: TGTGCCAGCAGCTTAGCTTGGGGGGGAAATGAAAAACTGTTTTTT.

This chain links TRBV4-3 with TRBJ2-1, with 13 bases that match TRBD2. CDR1 and CDR2 (germline): LGHNA, YSLEER. Losses at the gene ends were 2 bases for V and 3 bases for J; bases not matched to a gene: 4. CDR3 size: 17 residues. The CDR3 spells CASSQWTSGGVYNEQFF. Written as DNA, the CDR3 is TGCGCCAGCAGCCAATGGACTAGCGGGGGCGTCTACAATGAGCAGTTCTTC.

The chain combines TRBV5-1 with TRBJ2-5; the match to TRBD1 covers 8 bases. The CDR3 is made up of 15 amino acids. CDR1 SGHRS and CDR2 YFSETQ come from the germline V gene. J lost 2 bases, V lost 4 bases, and 7 bases had no gene match. The CDR3 here is CASSRTGGRQETQYF. CDR3 in DNA: TGCGCCAGCAGCCGAACAGGGGGTCGGCAAGAGACCCAGTACTTC.

J is TRBJ2-1 and V is TRBV27; the D is unclear. Trimming stripped 5 bases from V and 4 bases from J, with 6 bases between. This CDR3 contains 12 residues. Looked up from germline, CDR1 is MNHEY and CDR2 is SMNVEV (reference sequence). This CDR3 is CASSTVYNEQFF. CDR3 nucleotide sequence: TGTGCCAGCAGTACGGTATACAATGAGCAGTTCTTC.

V gene TRBV10-3 combines with J gene TRBJ2-2, with a weak D call TRBD1 (6 bases). From germline, CDR1 is ENHRY and CDR2 SYGVKD. Trimming removed 6 bases at V and 1 base at J, with 12 bases between. The CDR3 sequence is 15 residues long. CDR3 bases: TGTGCCATCAGCCAAGGGGGACAGAACACCGGGGAGCTGTTTTTT. Protein sequence: CAISQGGQNTGELFF.